These T cell receptor beta chains were read from a single sample in a study of OX40 agonist ivuxolimab in advanced cancers. Repertoires were generated with immunoSEQ multiplex PCR, while TCRdb's copy carries only in-frame clones and drops some. The sample lists 35,000 to 45,000 clones, roughly nine tenths occurring once. This specimen consisted of CD4+ or CD8+ T cells sorted from blood, obtained in a trial of the OX40 agonist ivuxolimab. The receptor set was obtained from an adult with an advanced solid tumor such as melanoma, head and neck, liver or kidney cancer. Both conserved end residues are part of each CDR3. Fields, in order: CDR3 protein, CDR3 DNA, CDR3 length, clone size, V gene, J gene, D gene. The D gene is left open where the match is weak. Clone size is stated in some rows and not others, as once, few, many or a class when expanded.

CDR3: CASSILGQGGEKLFF; DNA: TGTGCCAGCAGCATACTGGGACAGGGAGGGGAAAAACTGTTTTTT; length: 15; size: NA; V: TRBV13; J: TRBJ1-4; D: TRBD1
CDR3: CASSWDTGELFF; DNA: TGTGCCAGCAGCTGGGACACCGGGGAGCTGTTTTTT; length: 12; size: NA; V: TRBV13; J: TRBJ2-2; D: NA
CDR3: CASSFFLAAYNEQFF; DNA: TGTGCCAGCAGCTTTTTCCTAGCGGCCTACAATGAGCAGTTCTTC; length: 15; size: NA; V: TRBV11-2; J: TRBJ2-1; D: TRBD2
CDR3: CASSIAVTGELPWSYEQYF; DNA: TGTGCCAGTAGTATAGCCGTGACGGGCGAACTACCTTGGTCCTACGAGCAGTACTTC; length: 19; size: NA; V: TRBV19; J: TRBJ2-7; D: NA
CDR3: CASSLPQSSYNEQFF; DNA: TGTGCCAGCAGCTTACCTCAAAGCTCCTACAATGAGCAGTTCTTC; length: 15; size: once; V: TRBV7-9; J: TRBJ2-1; D: NA
CDR3: CASSLGHMNTEAFF; DNA: TGTGCCAGCAGCTTAGGGCATATGAACACTGAAGCTTTCTTT; length: 14; size: NA; V: TRBV7-8; J: TRBJ1-1; D: NA
CDR3: CASSISVAAQGYTF; DNA: TGTGCCAGTAGTATAAGTGTGGCAGCACAAGGCTACACCTTC; length: 14; size: NA; V: TRBV19; J: TRBJ1-2; D: NA
CDR3: CASSYEGPQHF; DNA: TGTGCCAGCAGTTACGAGGGTCCCCAGCATTTT; length: 11; size: NA; V: TRBV6-5; J: TRBJ1-5; D: NA
CDR3: CASSVRTSGNEQFF; DNA: TGTGCCAGTAGTGTCCGGACTAGCGGCAATGAGCAGTTCTTC; length: 14; size: NA; V: TRBV19; J: TRBJ2-1; D: TRBD2
CDR3: CASSNHRGWNTEAFF; DNA: TGTGCCAGCAGCAACCACAGGGGCTGGAACACTGAAGCTTTCTTT; length: 15; size: NA; V: TRBV21-1; J: TRBJ1-1; D: NA
CDR3: CASSLGGGNSGANVLTF; DNA: TGTGCCAGCAGCTTAGGAGGGGGCAACTCTGGGGCCAACGTCCTGACTTTC; length: 17; size: NA; V: TRBV7-3; J: TRBJ2-6; D: NA
CDR3: CAWREASSGNTIYF; DNA: TGTGCCTGGAGAGAGGCAAGCTCTGGAAACACCATATATTTT; length: 14; size: NA; V: TRBV30; J: TRBJ1-3; D: NA
CDR3: CASSQSKETRTNEKLFF; DNA: TGCGCCAGCAGCCAAAGTAAGGAAACTCGTACTAATGAAAAACTGTTTTTT; length: 17; size: NA; V: TRBV4-3; J: TRBJ1-4; D: NA
CDR3: CASSHHKLSGNYYNEQFF; DNA: TGTGCCAGCAGTCACCATAAACTTAGCGGGAATTACTACAATGAGCAGTTCTTC; length: 18; size: NA; V: TRBV2; J: TRBJ2-1; D: TRBD2
CDR3: CASSHEGNEQFF; DNA: TGTGCCAGCAGCCACGAAGGGAATGAGCAGTTCTTC; length: 12; size: NA; V: TRBV14; J: TRBJ2-1; D: NA
CDR3: CASSWTFNEQFF; DNA: TGTGCCAGCAGCTGGACATTCAATGAGCAGTTCTTC; length: 12; size: NA; V: TRBV5-6; J: TRBJ2-1; D: NA
CDR3: CASSLGDRGWLGNQPQHF; DNA: TGTGCCAGCAGCTTAGGGGACAGGGGGTGGCTGGGCAATCAGCCCCAGCATTTT; length: 18; size: NA; V: TRBV11-2; J: TRBJ1-5; D: TRBD1
CDR3: CASSLGQGAYEQYF; DNA: TGCGCCAGCTCGCTGGGGCAGGGAGCCTACGAGCAGTACTTC; length: 14; size: NA; V: TRBV5-1; J: TRBJ2-7; D: NA
CDR3: CASSPRDSNQPQHF; DNA: TGCGCCAGCAGCCCTCGGGACAGTAATCAGCCCCAGCATTTT; length: 14; size: NA; V: TRBV4-1; J: TRBJ1-5; D: TRBD1
CDR3: CASSDSGTGELFF; DNA: TGTGCCAGCAGTGACTCGGGAACCGGGGAGCTGTTTTTT; length: 13; size: NA; V: TRBV6-4; J: TRBJ2-2; D: NA
CDR3: CASSQRDRGGYEQYF; DNA: TGCGCCAGCAGCCAAAGGGACAGGGGCGGGTACGAGCAGTACTTC; length: 15; size: NA; V: TRBV4-1; J: TRBJ2-7; D: TRBD1
CDR3: CASIPDPDWNSNQPQHF; DNA: TGTGCCAGCATTCCTGACCCGGACTGGAATAGCAATCAGCCCCAGCATTTT; length: 17; size: NA; V: TRBV28; J: TRBJ1-5; D: NA
CDR3: CASTIAGPSYYGYTF; DNA: TGTGCCAGCACGATTGCCGGGCCCAGTTACTATGGCTACACCTTC; length: 15; size: NA; V: TRBV27; J: TRBJ1-2; D: NA
CDR3: CASSPGLANTDTQYF; DNA: TGTGCCAGTAGTCCAGGACTAGCGAACACAGATACGCAGTATTTT; length: 15; size: NA; V: TRBV19; J: TRBJ2-3; D: TRBD2
CDR3: CASSFGAGSYEQFF; DNA: TGTGCCAGCAGCTTTGGCGCGGGGAGCTATGAGCAGTTCTTC; length: 14; size: once; V: TRBV11-1; J: TRBJ2-1; D: NA
CDR3: CASSQDRGSNQPQHF; DNA: TGCGCCAGCAGCCAAGATAGAGGGAGCAATCAGCCCCAGCATTTT; length: 15; size: NA; V: TRBV4-1; J: TRBJ1-5; D: NA
CDR3: CASSDSLNTEAFF; DNA: TGCGCCAGCAGTGACAGTTTGAACACTGAAGCTTTCTTT; length: 13; size: NA; V: TRBV10-2; J: TRBJ1-1; D: NA
CDR3: CASSPSAVGAEETQYF; DNA: TGTGCCAGCAGTCCCAGCGCCGTGGGGGCAGAAGAGACCCAGTACTTC; length: 16; size: NA; V: TRBV28; J: TRBJ2-5; D: NA
CDR3: CASSLVSGDGYTF; DNA: TGTGCCAGCAGCTTAGTGTCCGGGGATGGCTACACCTTC; length: 13; size: NA; V: TRBV7-8; J: TRBJ1-2; D: NA
CDR3: CSVEALMAGGPDTQYF; DNA: TGCAGCGTTGAAGCCTTAATGGCGGGAGGGCCCGATACGCAGTATTTT; length: 16; size: NA; V: TRBV29-1; J: TRBJ2-3; D: TRBD2
CDR3: CASSFALDNEQFF; DNA: TGTGCTAGCAGCTTTGCGCTGGACAATGAGCAGTTCTTC; length: 13; size: NA; V: TRBV7-7; J: TRBJ2-1; D: NA
CDR3: CASSDGTSSTDTQYF; DNA: TGTGCCAGCAGTGACGGGACATCTAGCACAGATACGCAGTATTTT; length: 15; size: NA; V: TRBV6-1; J: TRBJ2-3; D: NA
CDR3: CASSPFLGTGELFF; DNA: TGTGCCAGCAGTCCCTTCTTGGGTACCGGGGAGCTGTTTTTT; length: 14; size: NA; V: TRBV27; J: TRBJ2-2; D: NA
CDR3: CASSQRMETYEQYF; DNA: TGCGCCAGCAGCCAAAGGATGGAAACCTACGAGCAGTACTTC; length: 14; size: NA; V: TRBV4-1; J: TRBJ2-7; D: NA
CDR3: CASSLFGGSYEQYF; DNA: TGTGCCAGCAGTTTATTTGGGGGTTCCTACGAGCAGTACTTC; length: 14; size: NA; V: TRBV27; J: TRBJ2-7; D: NA
CDR3: CASSLLAGTFQETQYF; DNA: TGTGCCAGCAGCCTTCTAGCGGGAACCTTCCAAGAGACCCAGTACTTC; length: 16; size: NA; V: TRBV11-2; J: TRBJ2-5; D: TRBD2
CDR3: CASSLPIGSTNEKLFF; DNA: TGTGCCAGCAGCTTGCCCATAGGGAGTACTAATGAAAAACTGTTTTTT; length: 16; size: NA; V: TRBV7-9; J: TRBJ1-4; D: NA
CDR3: CASSSGTGIEQYF; DNA: TGTGCCAGCAGCTCCGGGACAGGGATCGAGCAGTACTTC; length: 13; size: NA; V: TRBV6-5; J: TRBJ2-7; D: TRBD1
CDR3: CASSVTGDSNQPQHF; DNA: TGTGCCAGCAGCGTCACAGGAGATAGCAATCAGCCCCAGCATTTT; length: 15; size: few; V: TRBV2; J: TRBJ1-5; D: NA
CDR3: CASSEESNEQFF; DNA: TGTGCCAGCAGTGAAGAGAGCAATGAGCAGTTCTTC; length: 12; size: NA; V: TRBV25-1; J: TRBJ2-1; D: NA
CDR3: CASSQRRQGAAYEQYF; DNA: TGCGCCAGCAGCCAACGACGACAGGGGGCCGCCTACGAGCAGTACTTC; length: 16; size: NA; V: TRBV4-1; J: TRBJ2-7; D: TRBD1
CDR3: CASSAGLLTEAFF; DNA: TGTGCCAGCAGCGCGGGTCTACTCACTGAAGCTTTCTTT; length: 13; size: few; V: TRBV9; J: TRBJ1-1; D: NA
CDR3: CASSLRTSGLADQETQYF; DNA: TGTGCCAGCAGCCTCAGGACTAGCGGGCTAGCCGATCAAGAGACCCAGTACTTC; length: 18; size: NA; V: TRBV28; J: TRBJ2-5; D: TRBD2
CDR3: CASSYSPGQVDGYTF; DNA: TGTGCCAGCAGTTACTCGCCCGGGCAGGTCGATGGCTACACCTTC; length: 15; size: NA; V: TRBV6-5; J: TRBJ1-2; D: NA
CDR3: CASSGLAGGPVDEQFF; DNA: TGCGCCAGCAGCGGACTAGCGGGAGGGCCGGTGGATGAGCAGTTCTTC; length: 16; size: few; V: TRBV5-1; J: TRBJ2-1; D: TRBD2
CDR3: CATSGVFRDLPSGANVLTF; DNA: TGTGCCACCAGCGGAGTGTTCCGGGACCTTCCTTCTGGGGCCAACGTCCTGACTTTC; length: 19; size: NA; V: TRBV15; J: TRBJ2-6; D: NA
CDR3: CASSFRGRDAEAFF; DNA: TGCGCCAGCAGCTTCAGGGGGCGCGACGCTGAAGCTTTCTTT; length: 14; size: NA; V: TRBV5-1; J: TRBJ1-1; D: TRBD1
CDR3: CASSLIRDRAYEQYF; DNA: TGCGCCAGCAGCCTAATACGGGACAGGGCCTACGAGCAGTACTTC; length: 15; size: NA; V: TRBV5-1; J: TRBJ2-7; D: TRBD1
CDR3: CASRPGTELGEKLFF; DNA: TGTGCCAGCAGACCAGGGACCGAGCTCGGTGAAAAACTGTTTTTT; length: 15; size: NA; V: TRBV27; J: TRBJ1-4; D: NA
CDR3: CASSSKTGTFYGYTF; DNA: TGTGCCAGCAGCTCGAAGACCGGGACTTTCTATGGCTACACCTTC; length: 15; size: NA; V: TRBV13; J: TRBJ1-2; D: NA
CDR3: CASSRDGLNQPQHF; DNA: TGTGCCAGCAGTAGGGACGGCCTCAATCAGCCCCAGCATTTT; length: 14; size: NA; V: TRBV28; J: TRBJ1-5; D: NA
CDR3: CASSSENDYEQYF; DNA: TGTGCCAGCAGCTCGGAGAATGACTACGAGCAGTACTTC; length: 13; size: NA; V: TRBV7-9; J: TRBJ2-7; D: NA
CDR3: CASSLGQAPNQPQHF; DNA: TGTGCCAGCAGTTTAGGCCAGGCCCCCAATCAGCCCCAGCATTTT; length: 15; size: NA; V: TRBV27; J: TRBJ1-5; D: NA
CDR3: CAWSVGQGDYEQYF; DNA: TGTGCCTGGAGTGTAGGACAGGGAGACTACGAGCAGTACTTC; length: 14; size: NA; V: TRBV30; J: TRBJ2-7; D: TRBD1